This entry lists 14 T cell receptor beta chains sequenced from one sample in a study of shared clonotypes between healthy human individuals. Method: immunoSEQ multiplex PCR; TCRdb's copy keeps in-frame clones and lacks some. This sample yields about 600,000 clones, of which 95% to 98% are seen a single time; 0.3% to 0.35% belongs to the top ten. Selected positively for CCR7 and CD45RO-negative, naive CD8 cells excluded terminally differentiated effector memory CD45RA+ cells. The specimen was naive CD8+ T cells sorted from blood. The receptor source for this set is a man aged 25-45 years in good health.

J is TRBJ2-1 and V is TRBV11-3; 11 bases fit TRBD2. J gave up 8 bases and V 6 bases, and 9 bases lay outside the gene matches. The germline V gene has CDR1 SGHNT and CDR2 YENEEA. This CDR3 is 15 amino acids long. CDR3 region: CASSLLAGDAYEQFF. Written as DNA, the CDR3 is TGTGCCAGCAGTTTACTAGCGGGAGATGCCTATGAGCAGTTCTTC.

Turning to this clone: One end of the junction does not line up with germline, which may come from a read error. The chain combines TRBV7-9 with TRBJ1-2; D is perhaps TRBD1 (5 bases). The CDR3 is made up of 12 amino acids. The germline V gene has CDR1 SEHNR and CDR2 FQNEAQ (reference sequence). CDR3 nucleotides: TGTGCCAGCAGATTGGGGGGAGGGAAAGAAGTTTTC. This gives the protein CASRLGGGKEVF.

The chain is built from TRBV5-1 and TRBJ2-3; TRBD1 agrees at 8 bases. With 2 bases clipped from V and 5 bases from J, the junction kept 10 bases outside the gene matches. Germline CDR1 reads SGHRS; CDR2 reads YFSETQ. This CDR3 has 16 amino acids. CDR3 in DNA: TGCGCCAGCAGCTTCCCTAAGACAGGGGTGGGAGATACGCAGTATTTT. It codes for CASSFPKTGVGDTQYF. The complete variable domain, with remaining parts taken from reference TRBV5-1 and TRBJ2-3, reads KAGVTQTPRYLIKTRGQQVTLSCSPISGHRSVSWYQQTPGQGLQFLFEYFSETQRNKGNFPGRFSGRQFSNSRSEMNVSTLELGDSALYLCASSFPKTGVGDTQYFGPGTRLTVL.

CDR3 sequence: CASGLGGYQETQYF. CDR3 nucleotide sequence: TGTGCTAGTGGTTTGGGGGGGTACCAAGAGACCCAGTACTTC. The chain uses TRBV12-5 and TRBJ2-5; D assignment may be TRBD1 or TRBD2 (5 bases each). Trimming cost V 1 base and J 0 bases, with 6 bases left between them. Germline V gene data show CDR1 as LGHNT and CDR2 as FRNRAP. The CDR3 is made up of 14 amino acids.

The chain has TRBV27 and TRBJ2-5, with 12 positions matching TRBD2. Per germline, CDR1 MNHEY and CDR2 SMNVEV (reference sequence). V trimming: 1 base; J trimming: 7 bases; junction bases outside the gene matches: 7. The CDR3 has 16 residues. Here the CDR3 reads CASSLLGTSGPGTQYF. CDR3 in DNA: TGTGCCAGCAGTTTATTAGGGACTAGCGGGCCCGGGACCCAGTACTTC.

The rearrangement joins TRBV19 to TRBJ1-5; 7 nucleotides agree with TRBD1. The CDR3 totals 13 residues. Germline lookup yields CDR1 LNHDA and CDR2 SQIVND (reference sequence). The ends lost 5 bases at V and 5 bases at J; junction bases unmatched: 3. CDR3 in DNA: TGTGCCAGTAGTTTAACAGGGGATCAGCCCCAGCATTTT. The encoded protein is CASSLTGDQPQHF.

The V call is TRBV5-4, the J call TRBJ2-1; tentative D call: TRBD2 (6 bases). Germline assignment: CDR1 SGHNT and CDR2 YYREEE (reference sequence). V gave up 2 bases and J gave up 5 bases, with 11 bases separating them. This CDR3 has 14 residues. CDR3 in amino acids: CASSFVWTNNEQFF. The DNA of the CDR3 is TGTGCCAGCAGCTTCGTTTGGACTAACAATGAGCAGTTCTTC.

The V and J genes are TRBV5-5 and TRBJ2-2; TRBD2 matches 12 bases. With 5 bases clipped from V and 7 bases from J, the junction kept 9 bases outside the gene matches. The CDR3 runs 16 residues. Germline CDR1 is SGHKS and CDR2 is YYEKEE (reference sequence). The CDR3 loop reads CASRPPLAGGGGELFF. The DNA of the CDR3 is TGTGCCAGCAGGCCCCCCCTAGCGGGAGGGGGCGGGGAGCTGTTTTTT.

This CDR3 is CASSQDTDRGYTF. CDR3 DNA sequence: TGTGCCAGCAGCCAAGATACCGACAGAGGCTACACCTTC. The chain combines TRBV4-2 with TRBJ1-2; TRBD1 is a possible D gene (5 bases). The CDR3 runs 13 residues. Per the germline V gene, CDR1 is LGHNA and CDR2 is YNFKEQ. V was cut by 0 bases and J by 8 bases, with 10 bases left in between.

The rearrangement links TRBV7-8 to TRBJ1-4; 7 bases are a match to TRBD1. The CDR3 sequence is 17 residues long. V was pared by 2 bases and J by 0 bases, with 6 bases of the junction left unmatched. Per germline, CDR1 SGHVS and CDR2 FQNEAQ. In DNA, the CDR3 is TGTGCCAGCAGCTTATCGATCGGGACAGCAACTAATGAAAAACTGTTTTTT. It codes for CASSLSIGTATNEKLFF.

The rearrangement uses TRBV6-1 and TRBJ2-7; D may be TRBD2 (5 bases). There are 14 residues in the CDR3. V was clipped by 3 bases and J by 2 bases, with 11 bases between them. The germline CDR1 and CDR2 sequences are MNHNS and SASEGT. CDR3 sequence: CASSEFRRPYEQYF. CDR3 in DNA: TGTGCCAGCAGTGAGTTCCGGAGGCCCTACGAGCAGTACTTC.

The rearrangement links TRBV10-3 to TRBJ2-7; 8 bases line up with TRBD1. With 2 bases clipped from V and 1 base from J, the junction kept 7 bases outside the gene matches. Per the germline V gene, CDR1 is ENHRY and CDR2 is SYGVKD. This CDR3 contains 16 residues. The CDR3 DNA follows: TGTGCCATCAGTGAGCATCGACAGGGGTGGTCCTACGAGCAGTACTTC. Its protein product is CAISEHRQGWSYEQYF.

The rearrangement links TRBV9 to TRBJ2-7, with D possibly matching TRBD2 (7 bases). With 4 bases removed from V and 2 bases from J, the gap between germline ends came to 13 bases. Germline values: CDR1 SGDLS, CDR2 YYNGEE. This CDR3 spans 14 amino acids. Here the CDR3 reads CASSSGGGTYEQYF. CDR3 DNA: TGTGCCAGCAGCTCGGGGGGCGGGACCTACGAGCAGTACTTC.

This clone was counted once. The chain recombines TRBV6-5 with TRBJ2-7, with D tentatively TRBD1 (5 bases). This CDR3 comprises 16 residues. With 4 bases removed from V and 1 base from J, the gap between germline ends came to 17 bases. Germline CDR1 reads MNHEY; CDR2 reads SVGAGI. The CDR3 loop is CASSSSTGEPSYEQYF. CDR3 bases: TGTGCCAGCAGTTCCAGCACAGGTGAACCTTCCTACGAGCAGTACTTC.